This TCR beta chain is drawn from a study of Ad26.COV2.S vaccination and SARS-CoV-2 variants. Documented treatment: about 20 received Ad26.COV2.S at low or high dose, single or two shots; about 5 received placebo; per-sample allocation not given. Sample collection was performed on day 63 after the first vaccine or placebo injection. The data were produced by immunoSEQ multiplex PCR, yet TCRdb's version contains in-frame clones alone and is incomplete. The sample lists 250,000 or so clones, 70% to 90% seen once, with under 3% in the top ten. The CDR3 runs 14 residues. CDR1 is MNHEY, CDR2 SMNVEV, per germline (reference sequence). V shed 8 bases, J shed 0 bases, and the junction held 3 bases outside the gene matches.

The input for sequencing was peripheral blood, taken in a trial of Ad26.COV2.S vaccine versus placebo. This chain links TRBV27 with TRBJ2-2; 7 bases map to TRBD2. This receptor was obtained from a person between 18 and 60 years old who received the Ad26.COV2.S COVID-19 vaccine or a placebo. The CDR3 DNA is TGTGCCAGCCGGGACTACGCGAACACCGGGGAGCTGTTTTTT. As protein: CASRDYANTGELFF.